The source of this T cell receptor beta chain is a study of blood T cell repertoires in COVID-19. Across the whole study: T cells, B-cell-depleted T cells, or PBMCs supplied cDNA or gDNA.

Patients of the Seattle cohort, enrolled during active infection, were followed longitudinally. This clone was picked up a small number of times. As originally analysed: Nucleated cell counts were estimated from reference gene primer amplification. Here immunoSEQ multiplex PCR was the method, and the copy in TCRdb shows in-frame clones only, minus some. V, J and clone size are taken as reported in that table, and D and trimming were inferred from the DNA itself. Here the sample spans approximately 90,000 clones, just under 80% being singletons. Trimming took 0 bases from V and 8 from J, leaving 16 bases between them. This CDR3 has 15 amino acids. Germline CDR1 reads LNHNV; CDR2 reads YYDKDF (reference sequence).

The chain uses TRBV15 and TRBJ1-1; no clear D gene. This clonotype originated in a man between 65 and 85 years old with COVID-19, enrolled during active disease. The sample comprised peripheral blood. CDR3 DNA: TGTGCCACCAGCAGAGATCGGGCAGTTGGGAGGGAAGCTTTCTTT. Translation: CATSRDRAVGREAFF.